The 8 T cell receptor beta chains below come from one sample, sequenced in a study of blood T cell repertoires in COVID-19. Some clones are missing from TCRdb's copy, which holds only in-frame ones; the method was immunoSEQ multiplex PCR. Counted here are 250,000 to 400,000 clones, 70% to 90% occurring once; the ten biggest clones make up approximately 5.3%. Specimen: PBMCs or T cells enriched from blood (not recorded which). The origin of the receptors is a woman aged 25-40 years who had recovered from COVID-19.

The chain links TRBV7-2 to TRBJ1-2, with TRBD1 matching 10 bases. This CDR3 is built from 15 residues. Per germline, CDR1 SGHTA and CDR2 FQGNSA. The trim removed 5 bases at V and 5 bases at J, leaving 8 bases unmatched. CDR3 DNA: TGTGCCAGCAGCCGTCAGTCGGGACAGGGGTATGGCTACACCTTC. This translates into CASSRQSGQGYGYTF.

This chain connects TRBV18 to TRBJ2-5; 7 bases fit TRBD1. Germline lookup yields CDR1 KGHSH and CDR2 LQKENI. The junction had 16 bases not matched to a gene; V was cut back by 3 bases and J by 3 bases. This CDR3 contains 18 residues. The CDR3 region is CASSPFPFRGFSEETQYF. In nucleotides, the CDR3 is TGTGCCAGCTCACCCTTTCCCTTCAGGGGGTTCTCAGAAGAGACCCAGTACTTC.

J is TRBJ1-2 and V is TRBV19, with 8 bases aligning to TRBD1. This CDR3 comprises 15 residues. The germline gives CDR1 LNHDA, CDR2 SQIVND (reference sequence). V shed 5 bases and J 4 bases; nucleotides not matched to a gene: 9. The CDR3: CASSSSTGAFYGYTF. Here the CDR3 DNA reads TGTGCCAGTAGTTCCTCGACAGGGGCTTTCTATGGCTACACCTTC.

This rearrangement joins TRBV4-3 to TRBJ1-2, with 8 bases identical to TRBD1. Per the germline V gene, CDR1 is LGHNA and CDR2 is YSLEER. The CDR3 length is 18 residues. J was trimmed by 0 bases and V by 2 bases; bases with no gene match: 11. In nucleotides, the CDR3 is TGCGCCAGCAGCCAAACCCGGGTCCAGGGGGCTCCTAACTATGGCTACACCTTC. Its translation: CASSQTRVQGAPNYGYTF.

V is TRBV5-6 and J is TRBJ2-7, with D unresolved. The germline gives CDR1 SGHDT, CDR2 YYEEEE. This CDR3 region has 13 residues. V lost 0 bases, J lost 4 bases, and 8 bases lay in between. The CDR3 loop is CASSLERAYEQYF. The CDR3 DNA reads TGTGCCAGCAGCTTGGAACGAGCTTACGAGCAGTACTTC.

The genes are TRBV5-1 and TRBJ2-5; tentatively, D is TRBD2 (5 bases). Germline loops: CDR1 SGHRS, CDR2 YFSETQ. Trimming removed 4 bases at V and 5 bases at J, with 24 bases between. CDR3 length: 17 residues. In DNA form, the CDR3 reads TGCGCCAGCAGCCCTGGACTGGCTCCCAGAGGGCGGGAGACCCAGTACTTC. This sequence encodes CASSPGLAPRGRETQYF.

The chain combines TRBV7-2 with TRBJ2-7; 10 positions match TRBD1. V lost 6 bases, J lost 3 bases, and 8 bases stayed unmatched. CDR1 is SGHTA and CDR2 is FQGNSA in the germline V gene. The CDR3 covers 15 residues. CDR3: CASSPSRDRGYEQYF. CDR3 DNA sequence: TGTGCCAGCAGTCCCTCCCGGGACAGGGGCTACGAGCAGTACTTC.

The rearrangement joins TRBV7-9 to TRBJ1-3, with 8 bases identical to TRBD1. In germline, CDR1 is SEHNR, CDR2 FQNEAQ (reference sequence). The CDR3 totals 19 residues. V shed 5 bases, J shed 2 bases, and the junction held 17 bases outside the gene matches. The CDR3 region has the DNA TGTGCCAGCAGCGGACCGGGACAGGATCGACCAGGAACTGGAAACACCATATATTTT. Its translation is CASSGPGQDRPGTGNTIYF. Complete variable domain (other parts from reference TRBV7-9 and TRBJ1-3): DTGVSQNPRHKITKRGQNVTFRCDPISEHNRLYWYRQTLGQGPEFLTYFQNEAQLEKSRLLSDRFSAERPKGSFSTLEIQRTEQGDSAMYLCASSGPGQDRPGTGNTIYFGEGSWLTVV.